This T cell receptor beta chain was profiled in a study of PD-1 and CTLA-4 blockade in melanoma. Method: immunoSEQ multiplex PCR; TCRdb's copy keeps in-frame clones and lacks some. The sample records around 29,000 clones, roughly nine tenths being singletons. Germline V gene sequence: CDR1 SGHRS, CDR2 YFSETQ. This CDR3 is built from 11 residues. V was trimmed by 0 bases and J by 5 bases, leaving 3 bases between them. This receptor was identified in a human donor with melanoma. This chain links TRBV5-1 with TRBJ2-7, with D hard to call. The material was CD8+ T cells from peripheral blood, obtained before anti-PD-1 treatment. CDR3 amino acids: CASSLEDEQYF. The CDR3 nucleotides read TGCGCCAGCAGCTTGGAAGACGAGCAGTACTTC.